A selection of T cell receptor beta chains follows, all from one sample in a study of response to subunit inactivated influenza vaccine. TCRdb itself ran the RT-PCR reads through MiXCR, one entry per CDR3 protein. The sample contains about 180,000 distinct CDR3 sequences, about 10% of which appear only once. The sequenced sample was CD8+ T cells sorted from PBMCs, obtained around 25 months after vaccination. The receptors derive from a man aged 45 to 75 who received an inactivated influenza vaccine. Both conserved end residues are part of each CDR3. The order of the fields is CDR3 protein, CDR3 DNA, D gene, CDR3 length, J gene, V gene, clone size. A D gene is named only where the DNA matches it firmly. Clone sizes are given selectively: once, few, many, or a class where the clone is expanded.

CASSQTTVGYTF	TGTGCCAGCAGCCAAACGACGGTGGGCTACACCTTC	-	12	TRBJ1-2	TRBV14	many
CASSPLRTEAFF	TGTGCCAGCAGCCCGTTGCGGACTGAAGCTTTCTTT	-	12	TRBJ1-1	TRBV12-3/TRBV12-4	many
CASRGRQGGGNEQFF	TGTGCCAGCAGGGGCCGACAGGGCGGGGGCAATGAGCAGTTCTTC	-	15	TRBJ2-1	TRBV12-3/TRBV12-4	many
CASSYLKGGYEQYF	TGTGCCAGCAGTTACTTGAAGGGCGGCTACGAGCAGTACTTC	-	14	TRBJ2-7	TRBV6-5	few
CASSQGTHTYEQYF	TGCGCCAGCAGCCAGGGGACTCATACCTACGAGCAGTACTTC	-	14	TRBJ2-7	TRBV4-3	few
CASSLGVKEETQYF	TGTGCCAGCAGCTTAGGGGTGAAGGAAGAGACCCAGTACTTC	-	14	TRBJ2-5	TRBV7-6	-
CASTLAGQTDTQYF	TGTGCCAGCACCCTGGCGGGACAGACAGATACGCAGTATTTT	-	14	TRBJ2-3	TRBV6-2/TRBV6-3	few
CASSYRGSSGNTIYF	TGTGCCAGTAGTTACAGGGGAAGCTCTGGAAACACCATATATTTT	TRBD1	15	TRBJ1-3	TRBV19	-
CASSLKTGTRGEQYF	TGTGCCAGCAGCTTGAAGACAGGAACTAGAGGCGAGCAGTACTTC	-	15	TRBJ2-7	TRBV7-9	-
CASSPILRVQNTEAFF	TGTGCCAGCAGCCCAATCTTGCGGGTTCAAAACACTGAAGCTTTCTTT	-	16	TRBJ1-1	TRBV14	few
CASGTGIPGELFF	TGTGCCAGCGGTACAGGAATCCCCGGGGAGCTGTTTTTT	-	13	TRBJ2-2	TRBV5-6	-
CSASSQALGQFF	TGCAGTGCTAGTTCGCAGGCCCTTGGGCAGTTCTTC	-	12	TRBJ2-1	TRBV20-1	few
CASSQSLGTGETQYF	TGCGCCAGCAGCCAATCCCTGGGAACTGGGGAGACCCAGTACTTC	-	15	TRBJ2-5	TRBV4-3	many
CASSQEGLAGWNTGELFF	TGCGCCAGCAGCCAAGAGGGCCTAGCGGGCTGGAACACCGGGGAGCTGTTTTTT	TRBD2	18	TRBJ2-2	TRBV4-1	-
CASSPESGEQYF	TGTGCCAGCTCACCAGAATCGGGCGAGCAGTACTTC	-	12	TRBJ2-7	TRBV18	many
CASSYLRTSGGNSYNEQFF	TGTGCCAGCAGTTACCTGAGGACTAGCGGGGGGAACTCCTACAATGAGCAGTTCTTC	TRBD2	19	TRBJ2-1	TRBV6-5	few
CASSPGQGGTDTQYF	TGTGCCAGCAGTCCAGGTCAGGGAGGAACGGATACGCAGTATTTT	-	15	TRBJ2-3	TRBV6-9	few
CASSLNPGEVETQYF	TGTGCCAGCAGCCTAAATCCCGGGGAAGTAGAGACCCAGTACTTC	-	15	TRBJ2-5	TRBV7-8	-
CASSYRDVSYEQYF	TGTGCCAGCAGTTACAGGGACGTCTCCTACGAGCAGTACTTC	-	14	TRBJ2-7	TRBV6-5	few
CASSQGGQGGNTIYF	TGTGCCAGCAGCCAAGGGGGACAGGGTGGAAACACCATATATTTT	TRBD1	15	TRBJ1-3	TRBV4-2	few
CSAPRRDGSYEQYF	TGCAGCGCCCCCCGGAGGGATGGGTCCTACGAGCAGTACTTC	-	14	TRBJ2-7	TRBV20-1	-
CASSSRAAEQYF	TGTGCCAGCAGCTCTAGGGCGGCCGAGCAGTACTTC	-	12	TRBJ2-7	TRBV7-2	few
CASSAASGGNTGELFF	TGCGCCAGCAGCGCCGCTAGCGGGGGAAACACCGGGGAGCTGTTTTTT	TRBD2	16	TRBJ2-2	TRBV5-1	many
CASSQDQTSGRDTDTQYF	TGTGCCAGCAGCCAAGATCAGACTAGCGGGAGGGATACAGATACGCAGTATTTT	TRBD2	18	TRBJ2-3	TRBV4-2	-
CASNLNSGANVLTF	TGTGCCAGCAACCTTAATTCTGGGGCCAACGTCCTGACTTTC	-	14	TRBJ2-6	TRBV7-9	few
CASSPGQGESSYNSPLHF	TGTGCCAGCAGCCCGGGACAGGGGGAGAGCTCCTATAATTCACCCCTCCACTTT	TRBD1	18	TRBJ1-6	TRBV9	few